This TCR beta chain stems from a study of cytotoxic CD8 clonotypes in ibrutinib-treated CLL. V gave up 5 bases and J gave up 2 bases, with 12 bases separating them. CDR3 length: 13 amino acids. Per the germline V gene, CDR1 is SQVTM and CDR2 is ANQGSEA. Here immunoSEQ multiplex PCR was the method, and the copy in TCRdb shows in-frame clones only, minus some. The sample holds around 150,000 clones, roughly 88% seen once. Source: PBMCs, taken at disease progression, from a patient treated with ibrutinib. V usage is TRBV29-1 and J usage is TRBJ1-2; D perhaps matches TRBD1 (5 bases). The source of this sequence is a human donor with chronic lymphocytic leukemia. The DNA of the CDR3 is TGCAGCGTTTGGACATCAGCGAACTATGGCTACACCTTC. Protein: CSVWTSANYGYTF.